Reported below is one T cell receptor (beta chain). The assay was immunoSEQ multiplex PCR, and TCRdb's table has in-frame clones only and misses some. The sample carries about 180,000 clones, approximately 80% recorded once. V was clipped by 8 bases and J by 3 bases, with 16 bases between them. Germline CDR1 GTSNPN, CDR2 SVGIG (reference sequence). The CDR3 is 13 amino acids. The data derive from a study of blood T cell repertoires in COVID-19. Sequenced sample: PBMCs or T cells enriched from blood (not recorded which). The chain carries TRBV30 and TRBJ1-1; possibly TRBD1 for D (5 bases). The clonotype originates from a man aged 55 to 69 who had been exposed to COVID-19. The CDR3 region is CARQGRRDTEAFF. Written as DNA, the CDR3 is TGTGCCCGTCAGGGTAGGAGGGACACTGAAGCTTTCTTT.